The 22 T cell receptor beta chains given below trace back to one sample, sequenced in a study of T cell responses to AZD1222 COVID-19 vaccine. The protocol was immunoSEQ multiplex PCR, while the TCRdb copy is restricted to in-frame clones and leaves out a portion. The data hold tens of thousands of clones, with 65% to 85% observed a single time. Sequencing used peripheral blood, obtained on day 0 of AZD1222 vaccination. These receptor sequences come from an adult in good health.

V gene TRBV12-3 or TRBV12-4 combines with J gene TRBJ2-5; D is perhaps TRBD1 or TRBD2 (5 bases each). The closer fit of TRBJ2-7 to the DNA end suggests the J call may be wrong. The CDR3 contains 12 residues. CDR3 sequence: CASSQGGYEQYF. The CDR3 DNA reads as TGTGCCAGCAGTCAGGGCGGGTACGAGCAGTACTTC.

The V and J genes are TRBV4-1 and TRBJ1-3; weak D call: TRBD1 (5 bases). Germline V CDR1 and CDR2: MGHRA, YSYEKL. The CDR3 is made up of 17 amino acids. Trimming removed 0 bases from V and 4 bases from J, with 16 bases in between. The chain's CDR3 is CASSQDSGRVFGNTIYF. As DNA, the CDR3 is TGCGCCAGCAGCCAAGATAGCGGCAGGGTCTTCGGAAACACCATATATTTT.

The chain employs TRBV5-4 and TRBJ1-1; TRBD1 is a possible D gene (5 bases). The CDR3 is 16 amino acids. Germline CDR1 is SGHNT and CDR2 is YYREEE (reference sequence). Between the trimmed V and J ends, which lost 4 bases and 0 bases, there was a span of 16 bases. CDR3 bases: TGTGCCAGCAGCACCCCGGGCAGGGTTATGAACACTGAAGCTTTCTTT. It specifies CASSTPGRVMNTEAFF.

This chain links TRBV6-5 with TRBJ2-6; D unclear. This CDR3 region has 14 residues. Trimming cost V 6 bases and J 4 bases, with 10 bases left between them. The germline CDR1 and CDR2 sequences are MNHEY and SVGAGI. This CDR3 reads CASRPFPGANVLTF. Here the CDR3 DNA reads TGTGCCAGCAGACCATTTCCCGGGGCCAACGTCCTGACTTTC.

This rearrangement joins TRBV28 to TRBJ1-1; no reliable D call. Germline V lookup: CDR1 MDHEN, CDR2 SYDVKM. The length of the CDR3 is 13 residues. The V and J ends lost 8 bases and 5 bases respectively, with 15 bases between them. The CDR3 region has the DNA TGTGCCAGCCGAATAGGCGGGTTGACTGAAGCTTTCTTT. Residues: CASRIGGLTEAFF.

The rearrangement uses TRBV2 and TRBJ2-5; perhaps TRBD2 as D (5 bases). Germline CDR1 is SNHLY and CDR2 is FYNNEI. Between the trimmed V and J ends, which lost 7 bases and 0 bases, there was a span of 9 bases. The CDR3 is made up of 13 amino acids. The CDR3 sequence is CASTWRDQETQYF. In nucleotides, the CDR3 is TGTGCCAGCACATGGCGGGACCAAGAGACCCAGTACTTC.

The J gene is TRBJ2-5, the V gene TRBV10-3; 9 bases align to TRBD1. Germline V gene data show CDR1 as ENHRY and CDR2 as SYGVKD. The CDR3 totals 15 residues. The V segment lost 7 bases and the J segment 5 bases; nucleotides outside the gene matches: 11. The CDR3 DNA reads TGTGCCATCAATGCCGGGACAGGGTCGTGGGAGACCCAGTACTTC. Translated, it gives CAINAGTGSWETQYF.

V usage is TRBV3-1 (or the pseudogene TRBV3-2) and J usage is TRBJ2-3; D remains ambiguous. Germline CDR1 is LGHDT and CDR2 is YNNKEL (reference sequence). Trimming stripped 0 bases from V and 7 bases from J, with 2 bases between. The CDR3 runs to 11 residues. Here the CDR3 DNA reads TGTGCCAGCAGCCAAGAGAATACGCAGTATTTT. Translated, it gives CASSQENTQYF.

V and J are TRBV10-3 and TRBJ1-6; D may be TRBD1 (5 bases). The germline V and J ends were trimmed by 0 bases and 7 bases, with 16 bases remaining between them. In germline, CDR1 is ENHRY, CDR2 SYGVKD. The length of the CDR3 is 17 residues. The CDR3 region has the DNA TGTGCCATCAGTGAGTCTGCCGGGACCCTCGGAAATTCACCCCTCCACTTT. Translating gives CAISESAGTLGNSPLHF.

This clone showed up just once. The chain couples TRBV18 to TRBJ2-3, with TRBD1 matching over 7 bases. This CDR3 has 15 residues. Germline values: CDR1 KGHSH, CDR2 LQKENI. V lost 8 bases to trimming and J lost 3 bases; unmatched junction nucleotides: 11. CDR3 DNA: TGTGCCAGCGGTGAAGGACAGGTTGGAACAGATACGCAGTATTTT. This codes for CASGEGQVGTDTQYF.

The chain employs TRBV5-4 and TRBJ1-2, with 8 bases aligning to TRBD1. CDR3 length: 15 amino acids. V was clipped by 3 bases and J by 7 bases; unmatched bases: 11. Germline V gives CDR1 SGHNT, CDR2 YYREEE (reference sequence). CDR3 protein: CASSWGAGGVGGYTF. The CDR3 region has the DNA TGTGCCAGCAGCTGGGGGGCAGGGGGCGTCGGTGGCTACACCTTC.

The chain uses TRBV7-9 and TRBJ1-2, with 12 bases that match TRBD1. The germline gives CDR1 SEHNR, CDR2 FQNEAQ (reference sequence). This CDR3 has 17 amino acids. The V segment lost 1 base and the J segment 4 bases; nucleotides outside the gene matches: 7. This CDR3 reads CASSLVGQGARIYGYTF. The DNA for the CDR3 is TGTGCCAGCAGCTTAGTGGGACAGGGGGCGAGGATCTATGGCTACACCTTC. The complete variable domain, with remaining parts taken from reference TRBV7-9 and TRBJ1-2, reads DTGVSQNPRHKITKRGQNVTFRCDPISEHNRLYWYRQTLGQGPEFLTYFQNEAQLEKSRLLSDRFSAERPKGSFSTLEIQRTEQGDSAMYLCASSLVGQGARIYGYTFGSGTRLTVV.

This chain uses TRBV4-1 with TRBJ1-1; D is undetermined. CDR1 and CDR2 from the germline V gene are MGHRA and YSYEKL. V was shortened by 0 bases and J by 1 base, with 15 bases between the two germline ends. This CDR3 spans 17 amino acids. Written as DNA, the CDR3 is TGCGCCAGCAGCCAAGACTGGGCTGTTAAGGAGAACACTGAAGCTTTCTTT. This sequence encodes CASSQDWAVKENTEAFF.

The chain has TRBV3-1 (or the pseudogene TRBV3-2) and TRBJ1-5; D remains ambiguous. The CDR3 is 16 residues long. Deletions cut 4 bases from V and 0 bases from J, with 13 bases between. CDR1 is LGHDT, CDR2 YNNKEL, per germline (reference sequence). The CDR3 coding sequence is TGTGCCAGCAGCCCAGGAACAGCTATTAGCAATCAGCCCCAGCATTTT. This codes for CASSPGTAISNQPQHF.

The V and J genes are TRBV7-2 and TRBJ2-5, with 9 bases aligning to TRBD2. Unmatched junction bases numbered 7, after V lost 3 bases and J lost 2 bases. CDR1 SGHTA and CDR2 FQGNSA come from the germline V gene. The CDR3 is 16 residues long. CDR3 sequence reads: CASSLGTSPIQETQYF. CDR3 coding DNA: TGTGCCAGCAGCTTGGGGACTAGCCCTATTCAAGAGACCCAGTACTTC.

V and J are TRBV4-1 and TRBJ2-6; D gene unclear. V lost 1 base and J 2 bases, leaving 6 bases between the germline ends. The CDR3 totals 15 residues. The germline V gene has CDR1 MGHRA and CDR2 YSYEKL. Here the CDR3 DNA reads TGCGCCAGCAGCCAAGCCCCTCCTGGGGCCAACGTCCTGACTTTC. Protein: CASSQAPPGANVLTF.

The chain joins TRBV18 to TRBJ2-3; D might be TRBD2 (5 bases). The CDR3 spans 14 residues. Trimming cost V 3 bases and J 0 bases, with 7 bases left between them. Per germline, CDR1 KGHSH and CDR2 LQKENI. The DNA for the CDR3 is TGTGCCAGCTCACCGGAGCGGAGCACAGATACGCAGTATTTT. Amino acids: CASSPERSTDTQYF.

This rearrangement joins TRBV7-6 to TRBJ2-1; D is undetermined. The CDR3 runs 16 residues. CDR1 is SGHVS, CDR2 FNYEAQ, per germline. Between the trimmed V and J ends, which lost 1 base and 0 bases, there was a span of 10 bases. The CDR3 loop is CASSLEVYSSYNEQFF. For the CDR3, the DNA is TGTGCCAGCAGCTTAGAGGTCTACAGCTCCTACAATGAGCAGTTCTTC.

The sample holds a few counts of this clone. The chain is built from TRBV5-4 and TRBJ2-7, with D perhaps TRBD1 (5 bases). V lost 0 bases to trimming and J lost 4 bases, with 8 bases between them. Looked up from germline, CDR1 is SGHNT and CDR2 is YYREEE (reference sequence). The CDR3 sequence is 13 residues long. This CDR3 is CASSLEQAYEQYF. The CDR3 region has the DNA TGTGCCAGCAGCTTGGAACAGGCTTACGAGCAGTACTTC.

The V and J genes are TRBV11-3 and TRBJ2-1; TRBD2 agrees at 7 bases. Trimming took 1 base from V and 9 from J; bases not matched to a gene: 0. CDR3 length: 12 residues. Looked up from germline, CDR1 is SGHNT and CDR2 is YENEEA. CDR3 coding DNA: TGTGCCAGCAGCTTAGGGGAGGGTGAGCAGTTCTTC. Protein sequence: CASSLGEGEQFF.

The CDR3 here is CASKGTDNSPLHF. In DNA, the CDR3 is TGTGCCAGTAAGGGGACAGATAATTCACCCCTCCACTTT. The V and J genes are TRBV19 and TRBJ1-6, with TRBD1 matching 7 bases. CDR3 size: 13 residues. Trimming cost V 7 bases and J 5 bases; bases outside gene matches: 2. In germline, CDR1 is LNHDA, CDR2 SQIVND (reference sequence).

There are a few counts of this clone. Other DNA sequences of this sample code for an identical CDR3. This CDR3 reads CASSQDRSPLHF. In DNA form, the CDR3 reads TGTGCCAGCAGCCAAGATCGTTCACCCCTCCACTTT. This chain links TRBV14 with TRBJ1-6; D is uncertain. With 0 bases removed from V and 9 bases from J, the gap between germline ends came to 3 bases. This CDR3 is 12 amino acids long. Looked up from germline, CDR1 is SGHDN and CDR2 is FVKESK.